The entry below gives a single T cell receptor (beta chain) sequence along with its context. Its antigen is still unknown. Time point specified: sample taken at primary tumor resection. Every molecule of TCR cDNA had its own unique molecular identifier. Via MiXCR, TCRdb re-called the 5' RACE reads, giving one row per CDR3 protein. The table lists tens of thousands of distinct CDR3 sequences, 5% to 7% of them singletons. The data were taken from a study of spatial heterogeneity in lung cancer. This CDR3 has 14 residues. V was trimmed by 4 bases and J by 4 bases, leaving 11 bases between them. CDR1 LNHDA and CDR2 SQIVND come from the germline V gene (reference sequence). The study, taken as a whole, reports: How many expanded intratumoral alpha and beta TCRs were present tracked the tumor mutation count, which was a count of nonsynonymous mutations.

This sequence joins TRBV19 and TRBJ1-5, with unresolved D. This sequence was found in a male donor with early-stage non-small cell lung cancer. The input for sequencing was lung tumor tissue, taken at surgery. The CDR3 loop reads CASSNGRRNQPQHF. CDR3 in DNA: TGTGCCAGTAGTAATGGGAGGAGGAATCAGCCCCAGCATTTT.